This T cell receptor (beta chain) appears in the sequencing data of a study of blood T cell repertoires in COVID-19. As for the study in general: Samples representing acute and convalescent COVID-19 were sourced from the United States, Italy and Spain. PBMCs, B-cell-depleted T cells, or T cells provided the cDNA or gDNA that made up the material.

Trimming took 4 bases from V and 4 from J, leaving 11 bases between them. The CDR3 extends over 14 amino acids. Germline assignment: CDR1 MNHEY and CDR2 SVGAGI. In the study's own analysis: Amplification of reference gene primers was used by the study to estimate nucleated cell counts. The repertoire was sequenced with immunoSEQ multiplex PCR; TCRdb's copy has only in-frame clones and lacks some. The V and J calls and clone size were taken over from that table, and D and trimming were inferred from the DNA. The sample lists 410,000 or so clones, around nine tenths occurring once. The specimen sequenced was peripheral blood. This rearrangement joins TRBV6-5 to TRBJ1-5, with TRBD1 as a possible D gene (5 bases). The receptor was derived from a woman between 40 and 50 years old with COVID-19, enrolled during active disease. Here the CDR3 DNA reads TGTGCCAGCAGTTTCTCCAGGGTGAATCAGCCCCAGCATTTT. Its translation: CASSFSRVNQPQHF.